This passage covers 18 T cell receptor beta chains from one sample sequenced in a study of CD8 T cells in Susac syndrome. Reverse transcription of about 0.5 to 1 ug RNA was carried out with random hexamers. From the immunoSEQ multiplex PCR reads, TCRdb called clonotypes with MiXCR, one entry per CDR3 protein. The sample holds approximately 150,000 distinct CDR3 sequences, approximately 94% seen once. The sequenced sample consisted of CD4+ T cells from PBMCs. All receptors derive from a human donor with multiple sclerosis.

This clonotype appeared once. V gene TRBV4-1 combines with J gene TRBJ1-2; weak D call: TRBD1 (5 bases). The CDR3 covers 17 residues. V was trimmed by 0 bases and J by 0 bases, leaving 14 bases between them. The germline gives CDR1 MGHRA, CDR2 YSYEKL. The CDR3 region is CASSQEGVFSANYGYTF. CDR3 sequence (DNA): TGCGCCAGCAGCCAAGAAGGGGTTTTCAGCGCTAACTATGGCTACACCTTC.

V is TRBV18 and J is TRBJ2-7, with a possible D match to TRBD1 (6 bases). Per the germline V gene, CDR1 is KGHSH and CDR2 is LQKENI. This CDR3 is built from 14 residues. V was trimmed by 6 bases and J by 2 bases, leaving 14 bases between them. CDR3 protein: CASSLRGPPYEQYF. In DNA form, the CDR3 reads TGTGCCAGCTCCCTCAGGGGCCCCCCCTACGAGCAGTACTTC. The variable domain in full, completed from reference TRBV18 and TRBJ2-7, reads NAGVMQNPRHLVRRRGQEARLRCSPMKGHSHVYWYRQLPEEGLKFMVYLQKENIIDESGMPKERFSAEFPKEGPSILRIQQVVRGDSAAYFCASSLRGPPYEQYFGPGTRLTVT.

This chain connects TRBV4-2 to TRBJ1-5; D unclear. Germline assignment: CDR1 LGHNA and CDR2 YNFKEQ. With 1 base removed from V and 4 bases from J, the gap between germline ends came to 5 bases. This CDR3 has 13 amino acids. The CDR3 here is CASSQVDNQPQHF. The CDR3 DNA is TGTGCCAGCAGCCAAGTAGATAATCAGCCCCAGCATTTT.

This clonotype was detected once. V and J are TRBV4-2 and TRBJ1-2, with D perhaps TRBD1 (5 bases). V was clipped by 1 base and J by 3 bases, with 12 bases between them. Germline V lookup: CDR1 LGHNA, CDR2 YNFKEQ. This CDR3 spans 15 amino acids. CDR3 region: CASSQGQGSDYGYTF. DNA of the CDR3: TGTGCCAGCAGCCAAGGCCAGGGATCCGACTATGGCTACACCTTC.

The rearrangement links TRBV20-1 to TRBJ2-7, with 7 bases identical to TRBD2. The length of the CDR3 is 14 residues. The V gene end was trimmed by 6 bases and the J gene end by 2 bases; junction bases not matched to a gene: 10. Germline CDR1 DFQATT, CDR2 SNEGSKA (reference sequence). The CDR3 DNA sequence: TGCAGTGCCCTGGGGGGGGGAGGGCCCTACGAGCAGTACTTC. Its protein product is CSALGGGGPYEQYF.

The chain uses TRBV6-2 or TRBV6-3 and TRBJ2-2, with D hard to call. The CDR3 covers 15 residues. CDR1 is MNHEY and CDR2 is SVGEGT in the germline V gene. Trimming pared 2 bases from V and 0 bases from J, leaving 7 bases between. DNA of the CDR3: TGTGCCAGCAGTTACGCAGTAACGAACACCGGGGAGCTGTTTTTT. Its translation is CASSYAVTNTGELFF.

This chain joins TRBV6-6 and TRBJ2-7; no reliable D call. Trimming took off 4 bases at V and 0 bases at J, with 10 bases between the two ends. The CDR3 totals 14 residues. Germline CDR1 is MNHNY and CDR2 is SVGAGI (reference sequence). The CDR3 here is CASSSGKGSYEQYF. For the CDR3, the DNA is TGTGCCAGCAGTTCCGGTAAGGGCTCCTACGAGCAGTACTTC.

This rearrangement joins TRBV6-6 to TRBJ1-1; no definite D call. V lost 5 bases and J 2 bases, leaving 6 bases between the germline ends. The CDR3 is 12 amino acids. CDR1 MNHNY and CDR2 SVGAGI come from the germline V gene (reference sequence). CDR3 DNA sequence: TGTGCCAGCAGTCACATAAACACTGAAGCTTTCTTT. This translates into CASSHINTEAFF.

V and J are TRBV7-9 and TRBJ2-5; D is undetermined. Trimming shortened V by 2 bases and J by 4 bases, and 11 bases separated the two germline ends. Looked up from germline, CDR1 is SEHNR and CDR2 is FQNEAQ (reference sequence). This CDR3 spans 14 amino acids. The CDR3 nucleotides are TGTGCCAGCAGCTTATTCGGAAGAGGAGAGACCCAGTACTTC. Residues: CASSLFGRGETQYF.

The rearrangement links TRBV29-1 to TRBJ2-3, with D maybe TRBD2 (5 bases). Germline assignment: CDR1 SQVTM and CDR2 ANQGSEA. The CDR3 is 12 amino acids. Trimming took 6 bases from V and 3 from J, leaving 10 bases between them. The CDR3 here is CSVVPGTDTQYF. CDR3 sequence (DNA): TGCAGCGTCGTGCCGGGAACAGATACGCAGTATTTT.

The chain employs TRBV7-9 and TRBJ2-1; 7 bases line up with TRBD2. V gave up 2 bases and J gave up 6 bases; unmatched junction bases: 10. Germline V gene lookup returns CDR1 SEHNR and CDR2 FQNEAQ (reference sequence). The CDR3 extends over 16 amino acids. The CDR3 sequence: CASSLFGTGGGNEQFF. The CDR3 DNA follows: TGTGCCAGCAGCTTATTTGGGACGGGAGGCGGCAATGAGCAGTTCTTC.

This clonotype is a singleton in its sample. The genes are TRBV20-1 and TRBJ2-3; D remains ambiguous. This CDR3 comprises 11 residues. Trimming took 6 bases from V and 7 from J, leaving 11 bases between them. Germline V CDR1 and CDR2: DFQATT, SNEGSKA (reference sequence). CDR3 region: CSASQGNTQYF. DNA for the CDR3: TGCAGTGCGTCCCAAGGGAATACGCAGTATTTT.

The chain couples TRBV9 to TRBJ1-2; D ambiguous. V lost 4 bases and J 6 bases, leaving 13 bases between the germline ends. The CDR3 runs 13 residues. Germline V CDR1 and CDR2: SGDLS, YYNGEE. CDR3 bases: TGTGCCAGCAGCCCTCGTACCGGGCATGGCTACACCTTC. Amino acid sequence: CASSPRTGHGYTF.

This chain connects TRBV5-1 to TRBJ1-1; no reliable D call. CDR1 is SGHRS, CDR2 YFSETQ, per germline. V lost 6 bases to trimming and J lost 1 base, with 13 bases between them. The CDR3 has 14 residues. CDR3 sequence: CASTTDGTNTEAFF. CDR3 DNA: TGCGCCAGCACCACGGACGGAACGAACACTGAAGCTTTCTTT.

CDR3 DNA: TGCAGCGTTCAGGCTAGCGGATCCTACGAGCAGTACTTC. Protein sequence: CSVQASGSYEQYF. The rearrangement links TRBV29-1 to TRBJ2-7; the match to TRBD2 covers 7 bases. There are 13 residues in the CDR3. Losses at the gene ends were 5 bases for V and 1 base for J; bases not matched to a gene: 5. Looked up from germline, CDR1 is SQVTM and CDR2 is ANQGSEA.

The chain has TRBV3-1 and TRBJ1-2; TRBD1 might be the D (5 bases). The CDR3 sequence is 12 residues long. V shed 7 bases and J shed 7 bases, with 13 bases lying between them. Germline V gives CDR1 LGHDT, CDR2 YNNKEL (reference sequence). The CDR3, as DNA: TGTGCCAGCACCCAGGGTTCAGGTGGCTACACCTTC. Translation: CASTQGSGGYTF. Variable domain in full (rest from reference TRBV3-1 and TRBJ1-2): DTAVSQTPKYLVTQMGNDKSIKCEQNLGHDTMYWYKQDSKKFLKIMFSYNNKELIINETVPNRFSPKSPDKAHLNLHINSLELGDSAVYFCASTQGSGGYTFGSGTRLTVV.

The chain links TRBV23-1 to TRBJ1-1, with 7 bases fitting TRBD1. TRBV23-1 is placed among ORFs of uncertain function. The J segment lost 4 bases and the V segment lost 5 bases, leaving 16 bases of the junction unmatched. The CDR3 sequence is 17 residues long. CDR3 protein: CASSYLRRGQVATEAFF. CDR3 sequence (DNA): TGCGCCAGCAGTTACCTAAGAAGGGGGCAAGTTGCCACTGAAGCTTTCTTT.

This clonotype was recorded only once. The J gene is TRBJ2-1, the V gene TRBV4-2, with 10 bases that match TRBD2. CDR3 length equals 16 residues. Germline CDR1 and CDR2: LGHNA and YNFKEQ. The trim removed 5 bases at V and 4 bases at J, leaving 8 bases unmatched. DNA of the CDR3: TGTGCCAGCAGCGGCGTAGCGGGAGGAAGGTACAATGAGCAGTTCTTC. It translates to CASSGVAGGRYNEQFF.